A selection of T cell receptor beta chains follows, all from one sample in a study of blood T cell repertoires in COVID-19. TCRdb's table, derived via immunoSEQ multiplex PCR, lists solely in-frame clones and lacks some. The data contain some 200,000 clones, 75% to 85% of them singletons. The specimen sequenced was peripheral blood. The receptors come from a human donor in a cohort sampled during active COVID-19. Each CDR3 is given with its conserved first and last residue. Fields, in order: V gene, J gene, D gene, clone size, CDR3 protein, CDR3 DNA. D genes are given only for firm matches. Size tells how often a clone was seen (once, few, many) or the class of an expanded clone, and some rows leave it out.

TRBV6-1	TRBJ2-4	TRBD2	NA	CASSDAGLGGDIQYF	TGTGCCAGCAGTGATGCGGGATTGGGAGGGGACATTCAGTACTTC
TRBV2	TRBJ2-6	TRBD2	once	CARSPIAGRSGANVLTF	TGTGCCAGATCCCCCATAGCGGGCCGATCTGGGGCCAACGTCCTGACTTTC
TRBV5-5	TRBJ1-1	TRBD1	NA	CASRATGVNTEAFF	TGTGCCAGTAGGGCGACAGGGGTTAACACTGAAGCTTTCTTT
TRBV28	TRBJ1-2	NA	NA	CASSLWLQGRRVGYTF	TGTGCCAGCAGTTTATGGCTACAGGGACGGCGGGTTGGCTACACCTTC
TRBV16	TRBJ2-1	TRBD1	NA	CASSPRTGSSYNEQFF	TGTGCCAGCAGCCCCCGGACAGGGAGCTCCTACAATGAGCAGTTCTTC
TRBV19	TRBJ1-5	TRBD1	few	CASSLRDREPRLQPQHF	TGTGCCAGTAGTCTAAGGGACAGGGAGCCTCGTCTTCAGCCCCAGCATTTT
TRBV30	TRBJ1-1	NA	NA	CAWLRTGKTEAFF	TGTGCCTGGCTTCGTACAGGGAAAACTGAAGCTTTCTTT
TRBV28	TRBJ2-5	NA	NA	CASPQWADKQETQYF	TGTGCCAGTCCTCAATGGGCAGACAAGCAAGAGACCCAGTACTTC
TRBV5-1	TRBJ2-1	NA	few	CASRGHNSYNEQFF	TGCGCCAGCCGAGGACACAACTCCTACAATGAGCAGTTCTTC
TRBV28	TRBJ1-1	TRBD1	NA	CASSFSGDRGDMNTEAFF	TGTGCCAGCAGTTTTTCCGGGGACAGGGGCGATATGAACACTGAAGCTTTCTTT
TRBV28	TRBJ1-2	NA	NA	CASSPTGFDNYGYTF	TGTGCCAGCAGTCCTACAGGGTTTGATAACTATGGCTACACCTTC
TRBV5-1	TRBJ2-5	NA	NA	CASSYYGGARQETQYF	TGCGCCAGCAGCTACTATGGCGGGGCGCGGCAAGAGACCCAGTACTTC
TRBV18	TRBJ2-2	NA	NA	CASSPDRPGELFF	TGTGCCAGCTCACCAGACAGGCCCGGGGAGCTGTTTTTT
TRBV19	TRBJ2-5	TRBD2	NA	CASSIAGGQETQYF	TGTGCCAGTAGTATAGCGGGGGGTCAAGAGACCCAGTACTTC
TRBV4-1	TRBJ2-7	NA	NA	CASSHLFPGDEQYF	TGCGCCAGCAGCCACCTTTTCCCAGGGGACGAGCAGTACTTC
TRBV5-4	TRBJ2-7	TRBD2	NA	CASSLGLAGAINYEQYF	TGTGCCAGCAGCTTGGGGTTAGCGGGAGCGATTAACTACGAGCAGTACTTC
TRBV7-2	TRBJ2-2	NA	once	CASSLVVGVGTGELFF	TGTGCCAGCAGCTTAGTGGTGGGAGTAGGCACCGGGGAGCTGTTTTTT
TRBV6-5	TRBJ2-3	TRBD2	NA	CASSYILAGGTDTQYF	TGTGCCAGCAGTTACATTCTAGCGGGTGGCACAGATACGCAGTATTTT
TRBV29-1	TRBJ2-2	TRBD2	few	CSVSGPGGWNTGELFF	TGCAGCGTTTCTGGCCCGGGGGGTTGGAACACCGGGGAGCTGTTTTTT
TRBV9	TRBJ2-5	TRBD2	NA	CASSTSGRALETQYF	TGTGCCAGCTCGACTAGCGGGAGGGCCCTAGAGACCCAGTACTTC
TRBV7-8	TRBJ2-7	TRBD1	once	CASSPWTGGQGEQYF	TGTGCCAGCAGCCCGTGGACAGGGGGCCAGGGCGAGCAGTACTTC
TRBV27	TRBJ1-4	NA	NA	CASSLGGTNEKLFF	TGTGCCAGCAGTTTAGGAGGGACTAATGAAAAACTGTTTTTT
TRBV6-5	TRBJ1-2	TRBD1	NA	CASIPNRGNYGYTF	TGTGCCAGCATTCCCAACAGGGGGAACTATGGCTACACCTTC
TRBV7-9	TRBJ1-5	NA	NA	CASSLGAGGNQPQHF	TGTGCCAGCAGCTTAGGGGCGGGGGGCAATCAGCCCCAGCATTTT
TRBV9	TRBJ1-2	TRBD1	NA	CASSKTGTVYGYTF	TGTGCCAGCAGCAAGACAGGGACGGTCTATGGCTACACCTTC
TRBV3-1/TRBV3-2	TRBJ2-3	TRBD2	NA	CASWSGRNTDTQYF	TGTGCCAGTTGGAGCGGGAGGAACACAGATACGCAGTATTTT
TRBV3-1/TRBV3-2	TRBJ1-2	TRBD1	NA	CASSQERRGQGYGYTF	TGTGCCAGCAGCCAAGAACGAAGGGGGCAGGGCTATGGCTACACCTTC
TRBV18	TRBJ2-1	TRBD2	NA	CASSKTELAGNNEQFF	TGTGCCAGCTCAAAGACGGAACTAGCGGGAAACAATGAGCAGTTCTTC
TRBV18	TRBJ2-5	NA	few	CASSLQGRETQYF	TGTGCCAGCTCACTTCAAGGCAGGGAGACCCAGTACTTC
TRBV4-1	TRBJ2-7	NA	NA	CASSQGQNAYEQYF	TGCGCCAGCAGCCAAGGACAGAACGCCTACGAGCAGTACTTC
TRBV2	TRBJ2-3	NA	NA	CASKLRRTATDTQYF	TGTGCCAGCAAGCTGAGGAGGACGGCCACAGATACGCAGTATTTT
TRBV28	TRBJ2-2	NA	NA	CASTHRQGDSNTGELFF	TGTGCCAGCACCCACCGGCAGGGGGACTCGAACACCGGGGAGCTGTTTTTT
TRBV28	TRBJ2-7	TRBD1	NA	CASDRRGQVRYEQYF	TGTGCCAGCGATAGAAGGGGGCAAGTTCGGTACGAGCAGTACTTC
TRBV9	TRBJ2-1	NA	once	CASSAGGRFANEQFF	TGTGCCAGCAGCGCCGGCGGTAGATTCGCCAATGAGCAGTTCTTC
TRBV24-1	TRBJ2-5	TRBD1	NA	CATSDLAGQGILGSGAGQETQYF	TGTGCCACCAGTGATTTAGCCGGACAGGGGATATTGGGTAGCGGAGCGGGGCAAGAGACCCAGTACTTC
TRBV7-2	TRBJ2-3	NA	NA	CGSGALPSPDTQYF	TGTGGAAGCGGAGCTCTTCCTTCCCCAGATACGCAGTATTTT
TRBV7-8	TRBJ2-7	NA	NA	CASSEGAGTIPYEQYF	TGTGCCAGCAGCGAGGGAGCCGGGACAATCCCCTACGAGCAGTACTTC
TRBV15	TRBJ2-3	NA	NA	CATSRGGDYTDTQYF	TGTGCCACCAGCAGAGGGGGTGACTACACAGATACGCAGTATTTT
TRBV5-1	TRBJ2-3	NA	NA	CASSLLPPPDINTDTQYF	TGCGCCAGCAGCTTGTTGCCTCCCCCGGACATCAACACAGATACGCAGTATTTT
TRBV6-2/TRBV6-3	TRBJ2-1	TRBD2	many	CASSLLGMSGRGNEQFF	TGTGCCAGCAGCCTCCTCGGGATGAGCGGGAGGGGGAATGAGCAGTTCTTC
TRBV6-5	TRBJ2-1	TRBD2	NA	CASSLGGSEQFF	TGTGCCAGCAGTCTGGGAGGGTCTGAGCAGTTCTTC
TRBV3-1/TRBV3-2	TRBJ2-2	NA	NA	CASSQAPTGELFF	TGTGCCAGCAGCCAAGCCCCTACCGGGGAGCTGTTTTTT
TRBV6-5	TRBJ2-7	TRBD2	NA	CASSYSGAGVYEQYF	TGTGCCAGCAGTTACTCGGGAGCGGGAGTATACGAGCAGTACTTC
TRBV5-1	TRBJ2-2	NA	NA	CASSEGPTGELFF	TGCGCCAGCAGCGAGGGCCCTACCGGGGAGCTGTTTTTT
TRBV5-5	TRBJ2-3	NA	once	CASSLARFADTQYF	TGTGCCAGCAGCTTGGCTCGTTTTGCAGATACGCAGTATTTT
TRBV29-1	TRBJ2-1	TRBD2	NA	CSVELAGGGEQFF	TGCAGCGTTGAGCTAGCGGGAGGAGGGGAGCAGTTCTTC
TRBV27	TRBJ2-1	TRBD1	NA	CASRPRQGQSSYNEQFF	TGTGCCAGCAGACCTCGACAGGGTCAGAGCTCCTACAATGAGCAGTTCTTC
TRBV6-1	TRBJ2-5	NA	NA	CASSESGGAGYQETQYF	TGTGCCAGCAGTGAATCAGGTGGCGCAGGTTACCAAGAGACCCAGTACTTC
TRBV24-1	TRBJ2-1	TRBD1	NA	CATIGSGGKNEQFF	TGTGCCACCATAGGATCAGGGGGTAAGAATGAGCAGTTCTTC
TRBV7-6	TRBJ2-2	TRBD1	NA	CASSRRGTGGAGNTGELFF	TGTGCCAGCAGCAGAAGAGGGACAGGGGGAGCAGGAAACACCGGGGAGCTGTTTTTT
TRBV5-1	TRBJ1-1	NA	NA	CASSSPPGTEAFF	TGCGCCAGCAGCTCGCCCCCGGGGACTGAAGCTTTCTTT
TRBV27	TRBJ1-6	NA	NA	CASSSGATRNSPLHF	TGTGCCAGCAGTAGCGGGGCGACAAGAAATTCACCCCTCCACTTT
TRBV27	TRBJ2-3	TRBD2	NA	CASSLGLLAGTDTQYF	TGTGCCAGCAGTTTAGGATTACTAGCGGGGACAGATACGCAGTATTTT
TRBV5-1	TRBJ2-1	TRBD2	NA	CASSWRTSGRAESSYNEQFF	TGCGCCAGCAGCTGGCGGACTAGCGGGAGGGCCGAGAGCTCCTACAATGAGCAGTTCTTC